Listed below are T cell receptor beta chains from one sample, sequenced in a study of early T cells in non-severe SARS-CoV-2 infection. In TCRdb, the 5' RACE reads were re-called with MiXCR into one record per CDR3 protein. This table holds approximately 40,000 distinct CDR3 sequences, roughly 6.6% found once. The sequenced sample was whole blood, obtained at baseline. The receptors here all came from an adult who was a healthcare worker with PCR-confirmed SARS-CoV-2 infection or an uninfected control (not recorded which). Both conserved end residues are part of each CDR3. The order of the fields is clone size, D gene, J gene, V gene, CDR3 DNA, CDR3 protein. D genes are given only for firm matches. The size of a clone is reported for some rows only, either as once, few or many, or as a class for expanded clones.

>many|TRBD1|TRBJ2-3|TRBV7-2
TGTGCCAGCAGCCGACAGGGGGTTCGAGATACGCAGTATTTT
CASSRQGVRDTQYF
>-|-|TRBJ2-7|TRBV20-1
TGCAGTGCTAGAGATGGAAAGGGTTACGAGCAGTACTTC
CSARDGKGYEQYF
>few|-|TRBJ2-1|TRBV7-9
TGTGCCAGCAGCTTAGTTAACCGACTAGAGCAGTTCTTC
CASSLVNRLEQFF
>few|-|TRBJ1-3|TRBV20-1
TGCAGTGCTAGCGAGATCCAGGCTGGAAACACCATATATTTT
CSASEIQAGNTIYF
>-|-|TRBJ2-7|TRBV19
TGTGCCAGTAGTATGGAGGGCGTATCCTACGAGCAGTACTTC
CASSMEGVSYEQYF
>few|-|TRBJ2-5|TRBV3-1
TGTGCCAGCAGCCAAGAGGCAGGGGTGGGAAAAGAGACCCAGTACTTC
CASSQEAGVGKETQYF
>many|-|TRBJ1-1|TRBV10-2
TGCGCCAGCGAATCCCATGCGGGGTCTGAAGCTTTCTTT
CASESHAGSEAFF
>many|TRBD2|TRBJ2-1|TRBV11-2
TGTGCCAGAGGGCCTGGGACTAGCGCCTACAATGAGCAGTTCTTC
CARGPGTSAYNEQFF
>-|TRBD2|TRBJ2-3|TRBV4-1
TGCGCCAGCAGCCAAGCGCGACTAGCGGGACCTCCAGATACGCAGTATTTT
CASSQARLAGPPDTQYF
>many|-|TRBJ2-2|TRBV29-1
TGCAGCGTTTCCCCAGGGTTAGGCGGGGAGCTGTTTTTT
CSVSPGLGGELFF
>few|-|TRBJ2-7|TRBV29-1
TGCAGCGTTGAAACCCTGGTACCTTCCCTTTACGAGCAGTACTTC
CSVETLVPSLYEQYF
>many|TRBD1|TRBJ2-3|TRBV6-5
TGTGCCAGCAGTGCCGCGACAGGGGGCGGAACAGATACGCAGTATTTT
CASSAATGGGTDTQYF
>many|-|TRBJ2-1|TRBV7-2
TGTGCCAGCAGCGCAGGGGGACTCTTAAACAATGAGCAGTTCTTC
CASSAGGLLNNEQFF
>-|-|TRBJ2-1|TRBV6-6
TGTGCCAGCAGTAGGCTACAGGGGAGGTACAATGAGCAGTTCTTC
CASSRLQGRYNEQFF
>-|-|TRBJ1-5|TRBV7-7
TGTGCTAGCAGCTTAGTCCCGTTTCAGCCCCAGCATTTT
CASSLVPFQPQHF
>many|TRBD2|TRBJ2-3|TRBV7-9
TGTGCCAGCAGCTTTCGAGCGGGAGGCTCAGATACGCAGTATTTT
CASSFRAGGSDTQYF